This passage covers 6 T cell receptor beta chains from one sample sequenced in a study of shared clonotypes between healthy human individuals. Assay: immunoSEQ multiplex PCR; the TCRdb copy retains only in-frame clones and omits some. The data hold under 2.5 million clones, with 85% to 95% observed a single time. Sample: naive CD4+ T cells from PBMCs. Subset described: CD45RA+ positively selected. These receptors were collected from a man aged 18 to 35 in good health. Some clones in this sample may be carry-over from other donors' samples.

In this sample, this clone turned up a few times. The chain employs TRBV18 and TRBJ1-5, with D possibly being TRBD1 (6 bases). V was clipped by 6 bases and J by 0 bases, with 15 bases between them. Germline V gene data show CDR1 as KGHSH and CDR2 as LQKENI. This CDR3 is 16 amino acids long. The CDR3 nucleotides read TGTGCCAGCTCCCCCACAGGGCCACTTAGCAATCAGCCCCAGCATTTT. It yields the protein CASSPTGPLSNQPQHF.

The chain recombines TRBV19 with TRBJ2-2; 9 bases are shared with TRBD1. Germline V gene sequence: CDR1 LNHDA, CDR2 SQIVND (reference sequence). With V trimmed by 9 bases and J by 5 bases, 7 bases remained unmatched. The CDR3 contains 14 residues. Here the CDR3 reads CASRDRALTGELFF. The CDR3 DNA sequence: TGTGCCAGCCGGGACAGGGCACTAACCGGGGAGCTGTTTTTT. The complete variable domain, with remaining parts taken from reference TRBV19 and TRBJ2-2, reads DGGITQSPKYLFRKEGQNVTLSCEQNLNHDAMYWYRQDPGQGLRLIYYSQIVNDFQKGDIAEGYSVSREKKESFPLTVTSAQKNPTAFYLCASRDRALTGELFFGEGSRLTVL.

The gene calls are TRBV10-3 and TRBJ1-3; unclear D gene. In germline, CDR1 is ENHRY, CDR2 SYGVKD. Trimming shortened V by 4 bases and J by 0 bases, and 7 bases separated the two germline ends. The CDR3 has 14 amino acids. The CDR3 nucleotides are TGTGCCATCAGTGCGCTGAACTCTGGAAACACCATATATTTT. Its translation is CAISALNSGNTIYF.

CDR3 region: CASSQGVARGNTEAFF. CDR3 nucleotide sequence: TGCGCCAGCAGCCAAGGAGTGGCCAGGGGGAACACTGAAGCTTTCTTT. The V gene is TRBV4-3, the J gene TRBJ1-1; perhaps TRBD1 as D (6 bases). Between the trimmed V and J ends, which lost 1 base and 1 base, there was a span of 13 bases. CDR3 length equals 16 residues. Germline lookup yields CDR1 LGHNA and CDR2 YSLEER.

This chain joins TRBV6-4 and TRBJ2-3; TRBD2 matches 8 bases. Germline loops: CDR1 MRHNA, CDR2 SNTAGT. CDR3 length: 14 residues. V gave up 2 bases and J gave up 10 bases; unmatched junction bases: 8. The CDR3 DNA reads as TGTGCCAGCAGTGACGCGGGAGCTAGCGGGCCGCAGTATTTT. Protein product: CASSDAGASGPQYF.

Comments on this clone: Other DNA sequences in the sample encode the same CDR3. The gene calls are TRBV5-1 and TRBJ2-5; D possibly uses TRBD1 or TRBD2 (5 bases each). The CDR3 extends over 13 amino acids. V was shortened by 0 bases and J by 5 bases, with 8 bases between the two germline ends. Germline CDR1 is SGHRS and CDR2 is YFSETQ. In DNA form, the CDR3 reads TGCGCCAGCAGCTTGGGGGACGGCGAGACCCAGTACTTC. Residues: CASSLGDGETQYF.